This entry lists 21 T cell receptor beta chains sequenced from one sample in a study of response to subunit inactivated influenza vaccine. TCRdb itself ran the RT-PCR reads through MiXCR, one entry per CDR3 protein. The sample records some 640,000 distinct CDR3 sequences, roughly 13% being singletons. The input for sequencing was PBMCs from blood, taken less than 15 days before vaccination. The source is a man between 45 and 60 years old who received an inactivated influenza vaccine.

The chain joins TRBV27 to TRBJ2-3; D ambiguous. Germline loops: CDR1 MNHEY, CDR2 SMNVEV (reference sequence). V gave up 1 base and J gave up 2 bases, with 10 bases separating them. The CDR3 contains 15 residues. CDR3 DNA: TGTGCCAGCAGTTTATACCCCTCTTTCACAGATACGCAGTATTTT. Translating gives CASSLYPSFTDTQYF.

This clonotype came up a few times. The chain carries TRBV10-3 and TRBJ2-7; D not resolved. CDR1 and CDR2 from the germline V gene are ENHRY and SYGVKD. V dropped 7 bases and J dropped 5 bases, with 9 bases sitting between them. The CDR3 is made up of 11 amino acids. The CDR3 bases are TGTGCCATCACAGTCATGGACGAGCAGTACTTC. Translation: CAITVMDEQYF.

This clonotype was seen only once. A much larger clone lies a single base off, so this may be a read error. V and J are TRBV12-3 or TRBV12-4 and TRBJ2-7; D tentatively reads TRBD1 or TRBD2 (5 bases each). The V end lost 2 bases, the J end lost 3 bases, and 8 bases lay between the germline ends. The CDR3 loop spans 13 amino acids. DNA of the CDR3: TGTGCCAGCAGTTTAAGGGACGACTACGAGCAGTACTTC. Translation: CASSLRDDYEQYF.

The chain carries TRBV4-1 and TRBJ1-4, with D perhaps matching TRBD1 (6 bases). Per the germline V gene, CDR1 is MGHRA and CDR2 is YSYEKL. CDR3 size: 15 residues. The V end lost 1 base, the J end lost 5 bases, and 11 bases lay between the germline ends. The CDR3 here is CASSQGSGQNEKLFF. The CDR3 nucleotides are TGCGCCAGCAGCCAAGGAAGCGGACAGAATGAAAAACTGTTTTTT.

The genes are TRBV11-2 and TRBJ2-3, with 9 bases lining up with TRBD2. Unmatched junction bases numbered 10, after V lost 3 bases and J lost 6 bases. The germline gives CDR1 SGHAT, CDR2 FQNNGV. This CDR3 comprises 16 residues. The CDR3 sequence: CASSFSGRGTVDTQYF. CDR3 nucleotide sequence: TGTGCCAGCAGCTTTAGCGGGAGAGGTACTGTGGATACGCAGTATTTT.

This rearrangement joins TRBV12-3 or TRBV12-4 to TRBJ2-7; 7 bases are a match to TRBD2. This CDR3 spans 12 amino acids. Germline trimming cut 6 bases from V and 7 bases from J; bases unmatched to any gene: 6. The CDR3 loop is CASSPSAGEQYF. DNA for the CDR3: TGTGCCAGCAGCCCCTCAGCGGGAGAGCAGTACTTC.

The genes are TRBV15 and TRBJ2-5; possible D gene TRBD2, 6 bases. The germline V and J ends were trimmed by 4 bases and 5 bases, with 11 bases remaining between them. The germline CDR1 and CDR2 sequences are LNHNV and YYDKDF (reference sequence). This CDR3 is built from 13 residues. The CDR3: CATSTPGGETQYF. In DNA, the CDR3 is TGTGCCACCAGCACCCCTGGGGGGGAGACCCAGTACTTC. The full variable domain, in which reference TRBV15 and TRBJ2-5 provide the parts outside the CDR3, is DAMVIQNPRYQVTQFGKPVTLSCSQTLNHNVMYWYQQKSSQAPKLLFHYYDKDFNNEADTPDNFQSRRPNTSFCFLDIRSPGLGDTAMYLCATSTPGGETQYFGPGTRLLVL.

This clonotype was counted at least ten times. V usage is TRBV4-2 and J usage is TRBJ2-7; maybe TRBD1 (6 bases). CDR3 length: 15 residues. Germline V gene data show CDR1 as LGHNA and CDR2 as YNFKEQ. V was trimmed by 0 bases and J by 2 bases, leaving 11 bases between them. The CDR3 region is CASSQDSTGTYEQYF. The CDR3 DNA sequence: TGTGCCAGCAGCCAAGATTCGACAGGTACCTACGAGCAGTACTTC.

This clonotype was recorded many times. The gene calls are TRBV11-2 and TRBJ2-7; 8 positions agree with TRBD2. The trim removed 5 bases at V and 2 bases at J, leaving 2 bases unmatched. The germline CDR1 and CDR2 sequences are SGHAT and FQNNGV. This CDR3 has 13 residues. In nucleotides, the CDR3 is TGTGCCAGCAGCAAGGGACTAGCCTACGAGCAGTACTTC. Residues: CASSKGLAYEQYF.

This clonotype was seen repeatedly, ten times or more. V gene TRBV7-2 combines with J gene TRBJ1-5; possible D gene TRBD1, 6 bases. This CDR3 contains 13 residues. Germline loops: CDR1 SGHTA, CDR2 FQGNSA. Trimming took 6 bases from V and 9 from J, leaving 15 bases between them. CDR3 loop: CASRTGQGGPQHF. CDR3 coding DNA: TGTGCCAGCAGGACCGGGCAAGGGGGGCCCCAGCATTTT.

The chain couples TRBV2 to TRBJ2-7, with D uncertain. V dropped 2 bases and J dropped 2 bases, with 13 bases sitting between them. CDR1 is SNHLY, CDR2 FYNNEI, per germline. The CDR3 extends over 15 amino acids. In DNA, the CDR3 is TGTGCCAGCAGTGAAACAGTCCTTACTACCTACGAGCAGTACTTC. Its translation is CASSETVLTTYEQYF.

CDR3 DNA sequence: TGTGCCAGCAGCTTTATCCCCGTGCGACACTCCTACAATGAGCAGTTCTTC. Its protein is CASSFIPVRHSYNEQFF. V usage is TRBV5-6 and J usage is TRBJ2-1; no definite D call. V lost 2 bases and J lost 0, with 15 bases in between. Germline CDR1 SGHDT, CDR2 YYEEEE. The length of the CDR3 is 17 residues.

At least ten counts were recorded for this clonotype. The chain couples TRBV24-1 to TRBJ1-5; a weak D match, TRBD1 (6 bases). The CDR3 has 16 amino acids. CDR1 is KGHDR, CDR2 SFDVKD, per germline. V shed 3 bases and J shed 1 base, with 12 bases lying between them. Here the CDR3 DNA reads TGTGCCACCAGTGATGGAAGGGGGACCAGCAATCAGCCCCAGCATTTT. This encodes CATSDGRGTSNQPQHF.

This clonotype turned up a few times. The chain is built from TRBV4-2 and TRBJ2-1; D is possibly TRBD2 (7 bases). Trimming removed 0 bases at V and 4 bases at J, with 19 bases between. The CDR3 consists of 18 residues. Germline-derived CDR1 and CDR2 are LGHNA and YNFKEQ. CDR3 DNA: TGTGCCAGCAGCCAAGATGCGAGGGGGGGTCCCTTTTACAATGAGCAGTTCTTC. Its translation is CASSQDARGGPFYNEQFF.

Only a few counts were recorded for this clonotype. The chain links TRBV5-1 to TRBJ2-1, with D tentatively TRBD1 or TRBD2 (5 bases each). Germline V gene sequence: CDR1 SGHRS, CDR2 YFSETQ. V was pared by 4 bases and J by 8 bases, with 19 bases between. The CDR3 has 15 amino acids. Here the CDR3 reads CASSPGTAGLDEQFF. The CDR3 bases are TGCGCCAGCAGCCCGGGGACCGCTGGATTGGATGAGCAGTTCTTC.

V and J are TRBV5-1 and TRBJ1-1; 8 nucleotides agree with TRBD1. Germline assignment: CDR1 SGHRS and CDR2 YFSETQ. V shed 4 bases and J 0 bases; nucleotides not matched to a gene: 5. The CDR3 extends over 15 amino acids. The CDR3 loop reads CASSVLQGVNTEAFF. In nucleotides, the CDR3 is TGCGCCAGCAGCGTGTTACAGGGGGTGAACACTGAAGCTTTCTTT.

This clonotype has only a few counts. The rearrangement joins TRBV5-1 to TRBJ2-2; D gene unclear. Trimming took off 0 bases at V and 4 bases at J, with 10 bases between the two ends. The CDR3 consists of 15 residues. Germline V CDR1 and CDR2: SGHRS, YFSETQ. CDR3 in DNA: TGCGCCAGCAGCTTGGGAGGTAGTTCCACCGGGGAGCTGTTTTTT. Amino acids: CASSLGGSSTGELFF.

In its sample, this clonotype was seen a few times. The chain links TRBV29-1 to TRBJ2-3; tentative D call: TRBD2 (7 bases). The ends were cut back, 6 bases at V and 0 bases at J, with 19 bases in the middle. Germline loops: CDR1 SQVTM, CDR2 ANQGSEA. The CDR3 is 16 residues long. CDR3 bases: TGCAGCGTCCAGGGGAGCTCGCGGGAGAGCACAGATACGCAGTATTTT. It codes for CSVQGSSRESTDTQYF.

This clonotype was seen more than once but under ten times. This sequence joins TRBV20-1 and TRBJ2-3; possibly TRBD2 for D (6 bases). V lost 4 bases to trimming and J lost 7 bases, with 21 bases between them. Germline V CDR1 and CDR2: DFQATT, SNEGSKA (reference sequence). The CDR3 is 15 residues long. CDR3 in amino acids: CSANPRERPPYTQYF. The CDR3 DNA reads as TGCAGTGCTAACCCCCGGGAGCGACCCCCTTATACGCAGTATTTT.

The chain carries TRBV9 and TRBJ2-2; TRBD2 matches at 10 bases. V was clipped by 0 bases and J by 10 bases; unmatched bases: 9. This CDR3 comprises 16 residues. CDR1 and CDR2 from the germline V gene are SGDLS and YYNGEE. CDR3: CASSVGTSGSQAELFF. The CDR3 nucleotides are TGTGCCAGCAGCGTAGGGACTAGCGGAAGCCAGGCGGAGCTGTTTTTT.

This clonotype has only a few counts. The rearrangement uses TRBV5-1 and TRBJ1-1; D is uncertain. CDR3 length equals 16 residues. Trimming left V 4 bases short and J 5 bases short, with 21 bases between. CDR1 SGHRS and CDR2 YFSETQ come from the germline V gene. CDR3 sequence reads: CASSRGSDPGRTEAFF. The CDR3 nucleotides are TGCGCCAGCAGCCGAGGATCCGACCCTGGAAGGACTGAAGCTTTCTTT.